Listed below are T cell receptor beta chains from one sample, sequenced in a study of T cells in Graves' hyperthyroidism and ophthalmopathy. Each CDR3 protein is one row after TCRdb ran MiXCR on the multiplex PCR reads. The sample yields about 380,000 distinct CDR3 sequences, 14% seen once. Sequencing was performed on blood. These receptors were collected from a woman between 55 and 75 years old with Graves' hyperthyroidism. Each CDR3 is given with its conserved first and last residue. D genes are given only for firm matches. Expanded clones get a size class; other rows say once, few or many, or leave the size out.

abundance | len | j_gene | d_gene | v_gene | CDR3nt | CDR3aa
many | 15 | TRBJ2-7 | - | TRBV27 | TGTGCCAGCAGCCGAAGAACTAGTTATTCCTACGAGCAGTACTTC | CASSRRTSYSYEQYF
- | 16 | TRBJ1-5 | TRBD1 | TRBV5-6 | TGTGCCAGCAGCTTACAGGGGGCTGGGAGCAATCAGCCCCAGCATTTT | CASSLQGAGSNQPQHF
many | 16 | TRBJ1-4 | TRBD1 | TRBV6-5 | TGTGCCAGCAGTTACGGACAGGGGGCTGGGGATGAAAAACTGTTTTTT | CASSYGQGAGDEKLFF
few | 17 | TRBJ2-5 | TRBD2 | TRBV3-1 | TGTGCCAGCAGCCAAGCCCCAGGGAGCGGCCTAGGGAGGGCCCAGTACTTC | CASSQAPGSGLGRAQYF
many | 16 | TRBJ1-5 | - | TRBV28 | TGTGCCAGCAGTTTAAGGTGGGTGGGGCCGGCCCTCCCCCAGCATTTT | CASSLRWVGPALPQHF
- | 13 | TRBJ2-3 | - | TRBV9 | TGTGCCAGCGGGCAGGGGGGTACAGATACGCAGTATTTT | CASGQGGTDTQYF
- | 14 | TRBJ2-2 | - | TRBV6-5 | TGTGCCAGCAGTTTCAAACGGGCCACCGGGGAGCTGTTTTTT | CASSFKRATGELFF
- | 16 | TRBJ1-5 | TRBD1 | TRBV3-1 | TGTGCCAGCAGCCAAGACGGGACAGGGGGTCGTCAGCCCCAGCATTTT | CASSQDGTGGRQPQHF
- | 11 | TRBJ2-7 | - | TRBV29-1 | TGCAGCGGAGGGGAAATCTACGAGCAGTACTTC | CSGGEIYEQYF
many | 13 | TRBJ2-2 | - | TRBV28 | TGTGCCAGCTCATTCGTGAACACCGGGGAGCTGTTTTTT | CASSFVNTGELFF
- | 14 | TRBJ1-1 | - | TRBV5-4 | TGTGCCAGCAGCTTACAGGGAGTTGGCACTGAAGCTTTCTTT | CASSLQGVGTEAFF
- | 13 | TRBJ1-1 | - | TRBV7-6 | TGTGCCAGCAGCTTGGGGGGGATCACTGAAGCTTTCTTT | CASSLGGITEAFF
many | 15 | TRBJ2-2 | TRBD2 | TRBV18 | TGTGCCAGCTCACCACGGGAGGGCGGCACCGGGGAGCTGTTTTTT | CASSPREGGTGELFF
few | 15 | TRBJ1-1 | - | TRBV7-9 | TGTGCCAGCAGCCCCTACGAAGGGCTCGGGACTGAAGCTTTCTTT | CASSPYEGLGTEAFF
many | 21 | TRBJ2-1 | TRBD2 | TRBV6-2/TRBV6-3 | TGTGCCAGCAGTTCCCCTAGAAGGACTAGCGGGAGAGGGTTGGCCTACAATGAGCAGTTCTTC | CASSSPRRTSGRGLAYNEQFF
few | 18 | TRBJ2-7 | TRBD1 | TRBV5-1 | TGCGCCAGCAGCCCCAGGTACCCCCAACTACAGGGGGACTACGAGCAGTACTTC | CASSPRYPQLQGDYEQYF
many | 13 | TRBJ2-7 | - | TRBV7-2 | TGTGCCAGCAGCTTGGACATGGCTATGGAGCAGTACTTC | CASSLDMAMEQYF
many | 15 | TRBJ2-1 | TRBD2 | TRBV2 | TGTGCCAGCAGGGCGGGACTAGCGCACTACAATGAGCAGTTCTTC | CASRAGLAHYNEQFF
many | 14 | TRBJ2-7 | - | TRBV7-3 | TGTGCCAGCAGCCCATCTGGGGTACCCTACGAGCAGTACTTC | CASSPSGVPYEQYF
many | 15 | TRBJ1-2 | - | TRBV16 | TGTGCCAGCAGCCAATTCGCCCAGGTTAACTATGGCTACACCTTC | CASSQFAQVNYGYTF
many | 13 | TRBJ1-2 | TRBD1 | TRBV20-1 | TGCAGTGCTAGCATGACAGGGTTTGATGGCTACACCTTC | CSASMTGFDGYTF
many | 16 | TRBJ2-3 | TRBD1 | TRBV20-1 | TGCAGTGCTAGACCCCGGACAGGGCGGTTGACAGATACGCAGTATTTT | CSARPRTGRLTDTQYF
many | 16 | TRBJ2-1 | TRBD2 | TRBV7-9 | TGTGCCAGCAAAGAAGGGGCTAGCGGTACCTACAATGAGCAGTTCTTC | CASKEGASGTYNEQFF
many | 16 | TRBJ2-3 | - | TRBV28 | TGTGCCAGCGTAGGGGGTTATCGGGGGCTCAGAGATACGCAGTATTTT | CASVGGYRGLRDTQYF
many | 13 | TRBJ1-2 | - | TRBV4-1 | TGCGCCAGCAGCCAAGGGACAAACTATGGCTACACCTTC | CASSQGTNYGYTF
many | 15 | TRBJ2-7 | TRBD2 | TRBV5-6 | TGTGCCAGCAGCCTCGGCGGGAGTGGGTCCTACGAGCAGTACTTC | CASSLGGSGSYEQYF
many | 15 | TRBJ1-1 | TRBD1 | TRBV5-1 | TGCGCCAGCAGCTTGGGGCAGGGGGCATACACTGAAGCTTTCTTT | CASSLGQGAYTEAFF
few | 16 | TRBJ1-2 | TRBD1 | TRBV7-9 | TGTGCCAGCAGCCGAGCCTACAGGGGGACCAGCTATGGCTACACCTTC | CASSRAYRGTSYGYTF
many | 14 | TRBJ2-7 | - | TRBV2 | TGTGCCAGCAGTGAAAAAGGGGCGCGGTACGAGCAGTACTTC | CASSEKGARYEQYF
- | 15 | TRBJ2-1 | - | TRBV2 | TGTGCCAGCAATGACCCGGGACGGAGGGCCGATGAGCAGTTCTTC | CASNDPGRRADEQFF
- | 14 | TRBJ2-1 | - | TRBV5-8 | TGTGCCAGCAGCAGCAGCGGGTCAAACAATGAGCAGTTCTTC | CASSSSGSNNEQFF
many | 16 | TRBJ2-5 | - | TRBV15 | TGTGCCACCAGCAGAGTAGGGACCTCCCCCGGAGAGACCCAGTACTTC | CATSRVGTSPGETQYF
- | 13 | TRBJ2-5 | - | TRBV6-5 | TGTGCCAGCAGTTACTCTGGGGTGGAGACCCAGTACTTC | CASSYSGVETQYF
many | 15 | TRBJ2-5 | TRBD2 | TRBV5-1 | TGCGCCAGCAGCTTGGCCGGGAGGGGAGAAGAGACCCAGTACTTC | CASSLAGRGEETQYF
many | 11 | TRBJ2-4 | TRBD2 | TRBV30 | TGTGCCTGGGGGAGGGATAACATTCAGTACTTC | CAWGRDNIQYF
- | 13 | TRBJ1-2 | - | TRBV13 | TGTGCCAGCAGCTTAAACGGGTTCTATGGCTACACCTTC | CASSLNGFYGYTF
many | 12 | TRBJ1-1 | TRBD1 | TRBV29-1 | TGCAGCTTGGGACAGGCGAACACTGAAGCTTTCTTT | CSLGQANTEAFF
- | 13 | TRBJ1-1 | TRBD1 | TRBV6-1 | TGTGCCAGCAATAACAGGGGGAACACTGAAGCTTTCTTT | CASNNRGNTEAFF
- | 15 | TRBJ2-1 | TRBD1 | TRBV27 | TGTGCCAGCAGTACCGACAGGGGGCTTAGCAATGAGCAGTTCTTC | CASSTDRGLSNEQFF
few | 13 | TRBJ1-2 | - | TRBV15 | TGTGCCACCAGCAGAGAATTGAAAGGCGGCTACACCTTC | CATSRELKGGYTF
few | 15 | TRBJ2-7 | - | TRBV10-1 | TGCGCCAGCAGTGAGTCGTATACAGGGCAATTGGGGCAGTACTTC | CASSESYTGQLGQYF
many | 13 | TRBJ1-1 | - | TRBV30 | TGTGCCTGGAGTCCGGGAGGGTACACTGAAGCTTTCTTT | CAWSPGGYTEAFF
- | 13 | TRBJ2-7 | - | TRBV5-5 | TGTGCCAGCAGTTTTTGGACCTCTCACGAGCAGTACTTC | CASSFWTSHEQYF
many | 17 | TRBJ2-2 | TRBD2 | TRBV24-1 | TGTGCCACCAGTGAAAAACCCGGACTAGCGGGAGTCGGGGAGCTGTTTTTT | CATSEKPGLAGVGELFF
- | 16 | TRBJ1-1 | - | TRBV7-9 | TGTGCCAGCAGCTTAGGCTGGGGTAAATTGAACACTGAAGCTTTCTTT | CASSLGWGKLNTEAFF
many | 15 | TRBJ2-1 | TRBD2 | TRBV10-3 | TGTGCCATCAGATCGCTAGCGGGAGATTTTCATGAGCAGTTCTTC | CAIRSLAGDFHEQFF
- | 14 | TRBJ1-2 | TRBD1 | TRBV7-9 | TGTGCCAGCAGCCCACGACAGGGGGCTGGTGGCTACACCTTC | CASSPRQGAGGYTF
few | 15 | TRBJ2-2 | TRBD1 | TRBV5-6 | TGTGCCAGCACCACCGGACAGGGATATACCGGGGAGCTGTTTTTT | CASTTGQGYTGELFF
few | 19 | TRBJ2-7 | TRBD1 | TRBV15 | TGTGCCACCAGCAGAGATATTTTTTCCGGAGGACAGGTGACCTACGAGCAGTACTTC | CATSRDIFSGGQVTYEQYF
many | 16 | TRBJ1-6 | - | TRBV2 | TGTGCCAGCAAGACGGCAGAAAGCTCCTATAATTCACCCCTCCACTTT | CASKTAESSYNSPLHF
many | 12 | TRBJ1-2 | - | TRBV5-8 | TGTGCCAGCAGCTCTGACAGTCGTGGCTACACCTTC | CASSSDSRGYTF
once | 19 | TRBJ2-7 | TRBD2 | TRBV7-9 | TGTGCCAGCAGAGTCATGGCCTGTTTACTAGCGGGAGGGCCCTCGGAGCAGTACTTC | CASRVMACLLAGGPSEQYF
few | 16 | TRBJ1-2 | - | TRBV7-2 | TGTGCCAGCAGCTTTTTAGTTAGGGCCCCTAACTATGGCTACACCTTC | CASSFLVRAPNYGYTF